The 5 T cell receptor beta chains below come from one sample, sequenced in a study of radiotherapy plus CTLA-4 blockade in lung cancer. Profiling relied on immunoSEQ multiplex PCR, and the TCRdb table lists in-frame clones only, not all of them. The table has more than 75,000 clones, roughly 80% seen once. The sample here was peripheral blood, taken from a patient treated with radiotherapy plus ipilimumab. The receptor source for this set is a human donor with non-small cell lung cancer that progressed on radiotherapy plus ipilimumab.

V and J are TRBV2 and TRBJ1-4; 9 bases align to TRBD1. The CDR3 covers 14 residues. CDR1 and CDR2 (germline): SNHLY, FYNNEI. V trimming: 6 bases; J trimming: 6 bases; junction bases outside the gene matches: 5. The CDR3 bases are TGTGCCAGCAGGAAGGACAGGGGTGATGAAAAACTGTTTTTT. This gives the protein CASRKDRGDEKLFF.

For the CDR3, the DNA is TGTGCCAGCAGCTTTGAGGGGGGGCTACCTAACTATGGCTACACCTTC. Its protein is CASSFEGGLPNYGYTF. V and J are TRBV5-4 and TRBJ1-2, with a possible D match to TRBD1 (6 bases). This CDR3 region has 16 residues. Deletions cut 2 bases from V and 0 bases from J, with 14 bases between. Germline V CDR1 and CDR2: SGHNT, YYREEE (reference sequence).

J is TRBJ1-1 and V is TRBV5-1; D gene ambiguous. Trimming removed 1 base from V and 0 bases from J, with 7 bases in between. CDR1 is SGHRS, CDR2 YFSETQ, per germline. This CDR3 is 14 amino acids long. DNA of the CDR3: TGCGCCAGCAGCTTGTTAGGGTTGAACACTGAAGCTTTCTTT. Protein sequence: CASSLLGLNTEAFF. The full variable domain, with the rest looked up from reference TRBV5-1 and TRBJ1-1, is KAGVTQTPRYLIKTRGQQVTLSCSPISGHRSVSWYQQTPGQGLQFLFEYFSETQRNKGNFPGRFSGRQFSNSRSEMNVSTLELGDSALYLCASSLLGLNTEAFFGQGTRLTVV.

V gene TRBV11-3 combines with J gene TRBJ2-1, with TRBD2 matching 14 bases. Germline-derived CDR1 and CDR2 are SGHNT and YENEEA. The CDR3 length is 16 residues. Trimming at V came to 4 bases and at J to 9 bases, leaving 8 bases not matched to a gene. CDR3 sequence: CASSSRLAGGIGEQFF. The DNA of the CDR3 is TGTGCCAGCAGCTCCAGACTAGCGGGAGGGATCGGTGAGCAGTTCTTC.

This sequence joins TRBV5-1 and TRBJ2-1; D remains ambiguous. The V gene's germline CDR1 is SGHRS and CDR2 YFSETQ. CDR3 length equals 15 residues. Trimming stripped 3 bases from V and 6 bases from J, with 16 bases between. The chain's CDR3 is CASSSTPGYGNEQFF. The CDR3 DNA reads TGCGCCAGCAGCTCGACTCCAGGTTACGGCAATGAGCAGTTCTTC.